Reported below is one T cell receptor (beta chain). The record originates from a study of cytomegalovirus exposure and HLA in healthy donors. It was with 60 Vbeta and 13 Jbeta primers that the PCR ran. The data were produced by immunoSEQ multiplex PCR, yet TCRdb's version contains in-frame clones alone and is incomplete. The sample lists about 140,000 clones, 78% occurring once. Trimming removed 4 bases from V and 6 bases from J; junction bases left unmatched: 7. Germline CDR1 is SGHDT and CDR2 is YYEEEE. The CDR3 covers 16 residues. The receptor comes from a woman between 18 and 29 years old in good health and CMV-seropositive. This chain connects TRBV5-6 to TRBJ2-1, with 13 bases identical to TRBD2. The sequenced sample consisted of PBMCs. The CDR3 is CASSLGTSGVANEQFF. For the CDR3, the DNA is TGTGCCAGCAGCCTTGGGACTAGCGGGGTCGCCAATGAGCAGTTCTTC.